This TCR beta chain was profiled in a study of T cell repertoires in cytomegalovirus infection. Study details: Matching HLA type, along with CMV infection, was indicated by public TCR beta signatures.

A remark on this clonotype: The antigen remains undetermined.

Study results and limitations: In two of eight donors, the top clonotype was HLA-C-restricted CMV-specific. The cumulative frequency of public TCR beta families identified carriers of CMV plus the relevant HLA.

The CDR3 contains 12 residues. Germline values: CDR1 SGHRS, CDR2 YFSETQ. Losses at the gene ends were 8 bases for V and 9 bases for J; bases not matched to a gene: 8. TCRdb independently ran MiXCR on the reads; one entry per CDR3 protein. Of about 450,000 distinct CDR3 sequences in the sample, approximately 30% were seen once. The sequenced material came from PBMCs. The sequence was obtained from a human donor in good health (CMV status not recorded). Some clones in this sample may be carry-over from other donors' samples. V and J are TRBV5-1 and TRBJ1-1; 9 bases are a match to TRBD1. CDR3 residues: CASTDRGDQAFF. CDR3 DNA: TGCGCCAGTACGGACAGGGGAGACCAAGCTTTCTTT.